This TCR beta chain appears in the sequencing data of a study of blood T cell repertoires in COVID-19. Across the study: COVID-19 samples from acute and convalescent phases originated in the United States, Italy and Spain.

The protocol was immunoSEQ multiplex PCR, while the TCRdb copy is restricted to in-frame clones and leaves out a portion. The profile covers hundreds of thousands of clones, with about 86% appearing a single time and roughly 10% taken by the ten largest. The CDR3 is 8 amino acids. In germline, CDR1 is SGHVS, CDR2 FQNEAQ. V shed 5 bases and J shed 13 bases, with 3 bases lying between them. V and J are TRBV7-8 and TRBJ2-1, with D hard to call. Sequencing was done on a sample of PBMCs or T cells enriched from blood (not recorded which). This sequence originates from a woman in her forties or fifties who had recovered from COVID-19. CDR3 protein: CASSPQFF. In DNA form, the CDR3 reads TGTGCCAGCAGCCCTCAGTTCTTC.